In its sample, the clone carrying this TCR beta chain was seen many times. The antigen is unknown. Individual cDNA molecules received unique molecular identifiers during library preparation. TCRdb processed the 5' RACE reads anew with MiXCR; each CDR3 protein has one entry. The table records about 37,000 distinct CDR3 sequences, about 5.3% of them present only once. This specimen belongs to a study of early T cells in non-severe SARS-CoV-2 infection. Study context: Investigators sequenced bulk RNA drawn from unsorted whole blood, and chains remained unpaired.

Whole-study results and caveats: A preference for anti-spike CD8 responses marked VDJdb matching, which missed private and CD4 specificities.

The germline gives CDR1 KGHSH, CDR2 LQKENI. The CDR3 extends over 15 amino acids. V shed 4 bases, J shed 6 bases, and the junction held 9 bases outside the gene matches. The sequencing here drew on whole blood, taken at baseline. This sequence was found in an adult who was a healthcare worker with PCR-confirmed SARS-CoV-2 infection or an uninfected control (not recorded which). V is TRBV18 and J is TRBJ1-2; 9 bases align to TRBD1. The CDR3 is CASSHETGGGNGYTF. CDR3 DNA sequence: TGTGCCAGCTCACACGAGACAGGGGGAGGTAATGGCTACACCTTC. The full variable domain, rest sourced from reference TRBV18 and TRBJ1-2, is NAGVMQNPRHLVRRRGQEARLRCSPMKGHSHVYWYRQLPEEGLKFMVYLQKENIIDESGMPKERFSAEFPKEGPSILRIQQVVRGDSAAYFCASSHETGGGNGYTFGSGTRLTVV.